This T cell receptor beta chain emerged from a study of cytomegalovirus exposure and HLA in healthy donors. J gave up 4 bases and V 5 bases, and 5 bases lay outside the gene matches. Germline loops: CDR1 PRHDT, CDR2 FYEKMQ (reference sequence). The CDR3 loop spans 14 amino acids. This clone showed up just once. The primer mix had 60 Vbeta and 13 Jbeta primers. Method: immunoSEQ multiplex PCR; TCRdb's copy keeps in-frame clones and lacks some. Seen here are 120,000 to 150,000 clones, 79% observed once, and the top ten hold 3% to 4%. Sequenced input: PBMCs. The chain recombines TRBV13 with TRBJ1-3; 7 bases are a match to TRBD1. The sequence came from a female donor in good health and CMV-seronegative. CDR3: CASSQGQWGNTIYF. The CDR3 DNA reads as TGTGCCAGCAGCCAGGGACAGTGGGGAAACACCATATATTTT.